This T cell receptor (beta chain) was recovered during a study of T cells in Graves' hyperthyroidism and ophthalmopathy. Study results and limitations: In validation, the model predicted ophthalmopathy. These predictions came a median roughly 7.1 months before onset. Ophthalmopathy was separated from stable hyperthyroidism by a 13 V-J model.

TCR beta CDR3 regions were amplified from RNA. The HTBI set primed first-round TCR CDR3 RT-PCR. TCRdb re-called the multiplex PCR reads through MiXCR, storing one row per CDR3 protein. The data hold about 580,000 distinct CDR3 sequences, with over 11% observed a single time. Comments on this clonotype: The antigen is undetermined. A junction boundary mismatches the germline segment, possibly from a read error.

Used for diagnoses were clinical symptoms, serum thyroxine and TRAb, thyroid ultrasound and orbital computed tomography. The sample, blood from the first hyperthyroidism diagnosis, precedes any ophthalmopathy symptoms. Germline V CDR1 and CDR2: SGHRS, YFSETQ. The CDR3 loop spans 17 amino acids. The V and J genes are TRBV5-1 and TRBJ2-3; TRBD1 agrees at 9 bases. The receptor was derived from a woman younger than 45 with Graves' hyperthyroidism that later progressed to Graves' ophthalmopathy. Source material: blood. The CDR3 region has the DNA TGTGCCAGCAGCTTTTTCGAAGGTAGACAGGGGGCAGATACGCAGTATTTT. It encodes CASSFFEGRQGADTQYF.